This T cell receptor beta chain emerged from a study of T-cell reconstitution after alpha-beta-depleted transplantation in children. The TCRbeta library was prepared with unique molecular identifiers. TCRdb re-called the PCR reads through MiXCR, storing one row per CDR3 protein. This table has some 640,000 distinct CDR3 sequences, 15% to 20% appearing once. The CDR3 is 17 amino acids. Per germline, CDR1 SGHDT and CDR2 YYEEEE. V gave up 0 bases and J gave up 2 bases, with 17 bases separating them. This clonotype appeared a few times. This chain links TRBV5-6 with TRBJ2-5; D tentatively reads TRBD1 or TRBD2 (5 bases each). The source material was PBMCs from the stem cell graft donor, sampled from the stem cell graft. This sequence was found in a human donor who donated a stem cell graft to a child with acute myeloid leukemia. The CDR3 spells CASSLGIRGVGQETQYF. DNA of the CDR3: TGTGCCAGCAGCTTGGGAATTAGGGGAGTAGGGCAAGAGACCCAGTACTTC. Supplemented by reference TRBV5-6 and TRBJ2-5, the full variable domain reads DAGVTQSPTHLIKTRGQQVTLRCSPKSGHDTVSWYQQALGQGPQFIFQYYEEEERQRGNFPDRFSGHQFPNYSSELNVNALLLGDSALYLCASSLGIRGVGQETQYFGPGTRLLVL.